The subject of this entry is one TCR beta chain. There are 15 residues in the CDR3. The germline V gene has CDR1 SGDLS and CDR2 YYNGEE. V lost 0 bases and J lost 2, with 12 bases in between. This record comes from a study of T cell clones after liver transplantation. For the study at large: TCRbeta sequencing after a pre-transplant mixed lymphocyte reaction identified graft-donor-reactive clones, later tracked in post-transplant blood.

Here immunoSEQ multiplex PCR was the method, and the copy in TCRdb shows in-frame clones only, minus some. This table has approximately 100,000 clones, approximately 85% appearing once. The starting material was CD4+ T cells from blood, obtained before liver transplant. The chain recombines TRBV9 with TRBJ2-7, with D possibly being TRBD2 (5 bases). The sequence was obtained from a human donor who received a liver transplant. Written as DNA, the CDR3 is TGTGCCAGCAGCGTAGCACTAGGGTCTACCTACGAGCAGTACTTC. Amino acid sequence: CASSVALGSTYEQYF.